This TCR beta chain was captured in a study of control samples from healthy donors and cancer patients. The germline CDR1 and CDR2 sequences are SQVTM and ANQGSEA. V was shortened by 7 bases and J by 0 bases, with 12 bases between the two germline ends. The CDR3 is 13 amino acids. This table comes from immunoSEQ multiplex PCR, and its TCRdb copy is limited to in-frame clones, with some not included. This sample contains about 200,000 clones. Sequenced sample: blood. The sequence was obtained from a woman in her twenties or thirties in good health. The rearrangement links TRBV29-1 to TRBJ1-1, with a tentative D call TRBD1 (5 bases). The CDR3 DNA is TGCAGCGCCCTGGGACTGATGAACACTGAAGCTTTCTTT. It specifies CSALGLMNTEAFF.